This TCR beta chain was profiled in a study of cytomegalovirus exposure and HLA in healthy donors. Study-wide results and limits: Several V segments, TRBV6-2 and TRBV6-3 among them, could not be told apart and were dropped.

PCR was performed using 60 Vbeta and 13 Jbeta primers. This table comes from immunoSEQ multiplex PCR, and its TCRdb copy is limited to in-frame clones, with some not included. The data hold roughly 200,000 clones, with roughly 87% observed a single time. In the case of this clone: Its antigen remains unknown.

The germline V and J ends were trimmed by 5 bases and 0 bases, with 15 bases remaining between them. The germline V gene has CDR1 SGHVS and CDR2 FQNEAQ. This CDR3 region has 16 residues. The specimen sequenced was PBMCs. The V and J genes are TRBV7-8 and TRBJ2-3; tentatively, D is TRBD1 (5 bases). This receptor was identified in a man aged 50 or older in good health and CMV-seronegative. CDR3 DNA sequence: TGTGCCAGCAGCCTTAGACAGATACCTAGCACAGATACGCAGTATTTT. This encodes CASSLRQIPSTDTQYF.